The next 22 T cell receptor beta chains were all read from a single sample in a study of long-term antiretroviral therapy in people with HIV. immunoSEQ v3.0 was run at survey level. The assay was immunoSEQ multiplex PCR, and TCRdb's table has in-frame clones only and misses some. This sample has tens of thousands of clones, with around three quarters found just once. This specimen consisted of unsorted PBMCs, obtained 2 years after starting antiretroviral therapy. These receptor sequences come from a woman in her forties or fifties with HIV.

The chain uses TRBV7-9 and TRBJ1-4; D is unresolved. Trimming shortened V by 3 bases and J by 4 bases, and 9 bases separated the two germline ends. The CDR3 is 14 residues long. Germline CDR1 reads SEHNR; CDR2 reads FQNEAQ (reference sequence). The CDR3 bases are TGTGCCAGCAGCTTTGTCGGAAGTAATGAAAAACTGTTTTTT. Its translation: CASSFVGSNEKLFF.

In nucleotides, the CDR3 is TGTGCCTATGTTCCGCACAACACCGGGGAGCTGTTTTTT. Its translation: CAYVPHNTGELFF. The chain recombines TRBV2 with TRBJ2-2; D unclear. Germline V gene lookup returns CDR1 SNHLY and CDR2 FYNNEI. This CDR3 contains 13 residues. V lost 11 bases to trimming and J lost 2 bases, with 12 bases between them.

There are a few counts of this clone. V gene TRBV6-1 combines with J gene TRBJ2-2, with unresolved D. The germline gives CDR1 MNHNS, CDR2 SASEGT. The CDR3 consists of 14 residues. V dropped 4 bases and J dropped 4 bases, with 10 bases sitting between them. CDR3 protein: CASSARPITGELFF. CDR3 bases: TGTGCCAGCAGTGCCCGACCGATCACCGGGGAGCTGTTTTTT.

The gene calls are TRBV7-9 and TRBJ1-6, with 9 bases identical to TRBD1. Per the germline V gene, CDR1 is SEHNR and CDR2 is FQNEAQ (reference sequence). This CDR3 contains 16 residues. V was pared by 2 bases and J by 9 bases, with 8 bases of the junction left unmatched. The CDR3 loop is CASSLSGQGRGSPLHF. CDR3 coding DNA: TGTGCCAGCAGCTTAAGCGGACAGGGGCGAGGTTCACCCCTCCACTTT. Filled out from reference TRBV7-9 and TRBJ1-6, the complete variable domain reads DTGVSQNPRHKITKRGQNVTFRCDPISEHNRLYWYRQTLGQGPEFLTYFQNEAQLEKSRLLSDRFSAERPKGSFSTLEIQRTEQGDSAMYLCASSLSGQGRGSPLHFGNGTRLTVT.

The chain uses TRBV11-2 and TRBJ2-1; D call uncertain. Trimming removed 10 bases from V and 0 bases from J, with 19 bases in between. The germline CDR1 and CDR2 sequences are SGHAT and FQNNGV. CDR3 size: 16 residues. The CDR3 loop reads CATRDTASGSYNEQFF. The CDR3 DNA sequence: TGTGCCACTCGAGACACCGCTTCGGGCTCCTACAATGAGCAGTTCTTC.

This sequence joins TRBV5-6 and TRBJ2-6; 7 nucleotides match TRBD1. This CDR3 is built from 18 residues. CDR1 and CDR2 from the germline V gene are SGHDT and YYEEEE. The V and J ends lost 4 bases and 1 base, in that order; junction bases with no gene match: 11. The CDR3, as DNA: TGTGCCAGCAGCCCACGACAGGGAATCCAGTCTGGGGCCAACGTCCTGACTTTC. Translation: CASSPRQGIQSGANVLTF.

The chain combines TRBV19 with TRBJ1-1, with D hard to call. Germline V gives CDR1 LNHDA, CDR2 SQIVND (reference sequence). Deletions cut 3 bases from V and 0 bases from J, with 8 bases between. The CDR3 consists of 14 residues. CDR3 loop: CASSMQALNTEAFF. CDR3 nucleotide sequence: TGTGCCAGTAGTATGCAGGCCCTGAACACTGAAGCTTTCTTT. The full variable domain, completed using reference TRBV19 and TRBJ1-1, is DGGITQSPKYLFRKEGQNVTLSCEQNLNHDAMYWYRQDPGQGLRLIYYSQIVNDFQKGDIAEGYSVSREKKESFPLTVTSAQKNPTAFYLCASSMQALNTEAFFGQGTRLTVV.

The chain is built from TRBV28 and TRBJ1-2, with 7 bases that match TRBD1. Trimming removed 5 bases from V and 4 bases from J; junction bases left unmatched: 13. Germline loops: CDR1 MDHEN, CDR2 SYDVKM. The CDR3 is made up of 16 amino acids. The CDR3 nucleotides are TGTGCCAGCAGTCGCCAGTGGGACAGTCCCTCCTATGGCTACACCTTC. Translation gives CASSRQWDSPSYGYTF.

V gene TRBV7-9 combines with J gene TRBJ1-6; D unresolved. Germline V gene sequence: CDR1 SEHNR, CDR2 FQNEAQ (reference sequence). There are 17 residues in the CDR3. V was shortened by 1 base and J by 10 bases, with 20 bases between the two germline ends. CDR3 sequence (DNA): TGTGCCAGCAGCTTAGTCCCTCGGGTGAATGGTCGATCACCCCTCCACTTT. Translating it yields CASSLVPRVNGRSPLHF. Drawing the rest from reference TRBV7-9 and TRBJ1-6, the complete variable domain is DTGVSQNPRHKITKRGQNVTFRCDPISEHNRLYWYRQTLGQGPEFLTYFQNEAQLEKSRLLSDRFSAERPKGSFSTLEIQRTEQGDSAMYLCASSLVPRVNGRSPLHFGNGTRLTVT.

The CDR3 loop reads CASTAGGSYGYTF. In DNA, the CDR3 is TGTGCCAGTACTGCAGGGGGAAGCTATGGCTACACCTTC. The rearrangement links TRBV19 to TRBJ1-2; 7 nucleotides agree with TRBD1. The CDR3 is made up of 13 amino acids. Trimming took 7 bases from V and 4 from J; bases not matched to a gene: 6. Germline V gene data show CDR1 as LNHDA and CDR2 as SQIVND (reference sequence).

V usage is TRBV4-2 and J usage is TRBJ1-5; no clear D gene. V lost 3 bases and J 4 bases, leaving 10 bases between the germline ends. Germline assignment: CDR1 LGHNA and CDR2 YNFKEQ. The length of the CDR3 is 14 residues. The CDR3 region has the DNA TGTGCCAGCAGCCATCCCGGGAAGAATCAGCCCCAGCATTTT. It yields the protein CASSHPGKNQPQHF.

This sequence joins TRBV4-1 and TRBJ2-7; 9 bases agree with TRBD2. Losses at the gene ends were 6 bases for V and 5 bases for J; bases not matched to a gene: 20. CDR3 length: 18 residues. Germline V gene sequence: CDR1 MGHRA, CDR2 YSYEKL. In DNA, the CDR3 is TGCGCCAGCAGACGCAGTGGCGGGGGGGTACTGGTTTGGAACGAGCAGTACTTC. Translating it yields CASRRSGGGVLVWNEQYF.

V is TRBV5-6 and J is TRBJ1-2; D is perhaps TRBD1 (6 bases). This CDR3 contains 15 residues. CDR1 and CDR2 (germline): SGHDT, YYEEEE. Deletions cut 0 bases from V and 4 bases from J, with 13 bases between. The CDR3 loop is CASSLEWTDVYGYTF. CDR3 bases: TGTGCCAGCAGCTTGGAGTGGACAGACGTCTATGGCTACACCTTC. The full variable domain, in which reference TRBV5-6 and TRBJ1-2 provide the parts outside the CDR3, is DAGVTQSPTHLIKTRGQQVTLRCSPKSGHDTVSWYQQALGQGPQFIFQYYEEEERQRGNFPDRFSGHQFPNYSSELNVNALLLGDSALYLCASSLEWTDVYGYTFGSGTRLTVV.

V usage is TRBV7-3 and J usage is TRBJ2-6; D gene uncertain. CDR1 and CDR2 (germline): SGHTA, FQGTGA. This CDR3 has 14 residues. V lost 4 bases, J lost 4 bases, and 8 bases lay in between. CDR3 in DNA: TGTGCCAGCAGCTCTTCGGGCGGGGCCAACGTCCTGACTTTC. Its protein product is CASSSSGGANVLTF.

The chain carries TRBV2 and TRBJ2-1; 8 bases map to TRBD1. V shed 3 bases and J 8 bases; nucleotides not matched to a gene: 6. The germline gives CDR1 SNHLY, CDR2 FYNNEI. The CDR3 sequence is 14 residues long. DNA for the CDR3: TGTGCCAGCAGTGATTGGACAGGGAAAGATGAGCAGTTCTTC. This translates into CASSDWTGKDEQFF.

V and J are TRBV10-1 and TRBJ2-1, with TRBD2 matching 8 bases. Germline CDR1 and CDR2: WNHNN and SYGVQD (reference sequence). After removal of 1 base from V and 5 bases from J, the junction contained 4 bases not matched to a gene. The CDR3 loop spans 15 amino acids. DNA for the CDR3: TGCGCCAGCAGTGAGTGGCGGGGGGTAGACAATGAGCAGTTCTTC. Translated, it gives CASSEWRGVDNEQFF.

The genes are TRBV15 and TRBJ2-1, with no clear D. In germline, CDR1 is LNHNV, CDR2 YYDKDF (reference sequence). Trimming stripped 0 bases from V and 13 bases from J, with 10 bases between. There are 12 residues in the CDR3. The CDR3 coding sequence is TGTGCCACCAGCAGAGATTCAGAGCTCCAGTTCTTC. The encoded protein is CATSRDSELQFF.

J is TRBJ2-6 and V is TRBV18; perhaps TRBD1 as D (5 bases). Germline CDR1 reads KGHSH; CDR2 reads LQKENI. V was cut by 2 bases and J by 0 bases, with 8 bases left in between. The CDR3 runs to 16 residues. The CDR3: CASSPTDSSGANVLTF. CDR3 nucleotides: TGTGCCAGCTCACCAACTGACAGCTCTGGGGCCAACGTCCTGACTTTC. Full variable domain (remainder filled in from reference TRBV18 and TRBJ2-6): NAGVMQNPRHLVRRRGQEARLRCSPMKGHSHVYWYRQLPEEGLKFMVYLQKENIIDESGMPKERFSAEFPKEGPSILRIQQVVRGDSAAYFCASSPTDSSGANVLTFGAGSRLTVL.

V usage is TRBV6-5 and J usage is TRBJ2-5; D possibly corresponds to TRBD2 (5 bases). Trimming left V 0 bases short and J 2 bases short, with 13 bases between. Per the germline V gene, CDR1 is MNHEY and CDR2 is SVGAGI. There are 16 residues in the CDR3. DNA for the CDR3: TGTGCCAGCAGTTACTCGAGAGCCGGGATGCAAGAGACCCAGTACTTC. This codes for CASSYSRAGMQETQYF.

In its sample, this clone was seen once. The rearrangement links TRBV5-1 to TRBJ2-1; TRBD2 matches at 11 bases. Looked up from germline, CDR1 is SGHRS and CDR2 is YFSETQ. This CDR3 contains 16 residues. J gave up 1 base and V 4 bases, and 4 bases lay outside the gene matches. CDR3 nucleotide sequence: TGCGCCAGCAGCCCCATAGCGGGGGGGTCCTACAATGAGCAGTTCTTC. Translating gives CASSPIAGGSYNEQFF. Using reference TRBV5-1 and TRBJ2-1 for the parts outside the CDR3, the full variable domain is KAGVTQTPRYLIKTRGQQVTLSCSPISGHRSVSWYQQTPGQGLQFLFEYFSETQRNKGNFPGRFSGRQFSNSRSEMNVSTLELGDSALYLCASSPIAGGSYNEQFFGPGTRLTVL.

This clone has a handful of counts. The chain recombines TRBV6-1 with TRBJ1-2, with 8 nucleotides matching TRBD1. Germline V gene data show CDR1 as MNHNS and CDR2 as SASEGT. This CDR3 region has 13 residues. V shed 5 bases and J 3 bases; nucleotides not matched to a gene: 2. The DNA for the CDR3 is TGTGCCAGCAGTTCGGGACAGGACTATGGCTACACCTTC. Encoded protein: CASSSGQDYGYTF.

This chain joins TRBV5-1 and TRBJ1-2; maybe TRBD1 (5 bases). Looked up from germline, CDR1 is SGHRS and CDR2 is YFSETQ. CDR3 length: 13 amino acids. V lost 0 bases, J lost 3 bases, and 6 bases lay in between. CDR3 protein: CASSLEGDYGYTF. For the CDR3, the DNA is TGCGCCAGCAGCTTGGAAGGGGACTATGGCTACACCTTC.